This T cell receptor (beta chain) derives from a study of blood T cell repertoires in COVID-19 (dated by TCRdb to the early 2020s). Regarding the complete study: Collaborator samples came from the United States, Italy and Spain and covered acute and convalescent phases of COVID-19. The prospective study material was composed of cDNA or gDNA derived from T cells, B-cell-depleted T cells, or PBMCs. The dataset comprised deeply sampled blood TCRbeta repertoires from subjects exposed to, actively infected with, or recovered from COVID-19. The repertoires were made available in a free public database intended to serve as a resource for research on the immune response to SARS-CoV-2. Samples came from the ongoing ImmuneRACE study (first 160 participants) plus 1,254 subjects from 6 global collaborators. A de-identified subject ID, COVID-19 status, age in years and sex were almost always included in the sample metadata. HLA class I and class II types, where available, came from metadata supplied by the sample provider rather than from assay-based typing. The paper's findings and limits, for the study overall: Clinical and demographic metadata were provided uncurated, with the amount varying by source and participant.

For CDR1 and CDR2, the germline V gene lists SNHLY and FYNNEI. Its CDR3 holds 16 amino acids, cysteine through phenylalanine. Just the 48-base CDR3 DNA is kept, in frame starting at base 1. V sheds 5 bases and J sheds 5 bases, leaving 21 bases between their ends. Note on this clone: The specificity of this receptor is unknown. No clone much larger than this one lies a single base away; base qualities are absent.

Each collaborating institution followed its own protocols to collect whole blood in K2EDTA tubes. Collaborator samples were shipped for TCRbeta analysis as frozen whole blood, isolated PBMCs, or DNA extracted from either sample type. TCRbeta CDR3 regions were amplified from genomic DNA by means of the immunoSEQ Assay, a bias-controlled multiplex PCR. For the original study's pipeline: The number of nucleated cells in each sample was estimated from the amplification of reference gene primers within the assay. Sequence reads were collapsed and filtered to measure the absolute abundance of every unique TCRbeta CDR3 rearrangement. For each sample, productive Simpson clonality was calculated by taking the square root of Simpson's diversity index across productive rearrangements. TCRdb re-hosts the immuneACCESS table, in-frame sequences only. Its copies lack some clones; in the studies checked, an unresolved V gene accounts for under half of them, and the cause for the rest is not known. V, J and clone size reflect that table, while D and trimming were determined from the DNA. The sample table holds fewer than 200,000 clones, of which about 87% were seen once. The ten largest clones add up to 25% to 30% of the sample.

The sample was peripheral blood. This sequence uses TRBV2 and TRBJ1-2; a tentative D match to TRBD1 spans 6 bases. The sequence was collected from a man aged 55 to 69 with acute or convalescent COVID-19. The sequenced DNA is TGTGCCAGCAGTAATAGGCCCGGGACAAAGCCTTATGGCTACACCTTC. Translated, it reads CASSNRPGTKPYGYTF.